This T cell receptor beta chain appears in the sequencing data of a study of shared clonotypes between healthy human individuals. Study outcomes and limitations: Only blood was sampled; tissue repertoires likely differ. Among non-shared clonotypes, generation probabilities were lower than among those shared by all four donors. On the whole, naive subsets had larger estimated richness than memory subsets had.

V dropped 4 bases and J dropped 2; count of bases not matched to a gene: 2. This CDR3 has 13 residues. CDR1 is SGHTA, CDR2 FQGNSA, per germline. At a deep level, the assay was run. TCRdb's copy holds only in-frame clones and misses some; the assay was immunoSEQ multiplex PCR. The sample has 1.6 million or so clones, more than 95% seen once. As regards this clone: Its target is not known. Other DNA sequences in the same sample also yield this CDR3.

The origin of this receptor is a man aged 30 to 45 in good health. V usage is TRBV7-2 and J usage is TRBJ2-7; 7 bases are shared with TRBD2. The sequenced sample was naive CD4+ T cells sorted from blood. The subset here: CD45RA+ positively selected. CDR3 sequence reads: CASSSGLPYEQYF. CDR3 coding DNA: TGTGCCAGCAGCTCGGGACTACCCTACGAGCAGTACTTC. Full variable domain (outside the CDR3, taken from reference TRBV7-2 and TRBJ2-7): GAGVSQSPSNKVTEKGKDVELRCDPISGHTALYWYRQSLGQGLEFLIYFQGNSAPDKSGLPSDRFSAERTGGSVSTLTIQRTQQEDSAVYLCASSSGLPYEQYFGPGTRLTVT.